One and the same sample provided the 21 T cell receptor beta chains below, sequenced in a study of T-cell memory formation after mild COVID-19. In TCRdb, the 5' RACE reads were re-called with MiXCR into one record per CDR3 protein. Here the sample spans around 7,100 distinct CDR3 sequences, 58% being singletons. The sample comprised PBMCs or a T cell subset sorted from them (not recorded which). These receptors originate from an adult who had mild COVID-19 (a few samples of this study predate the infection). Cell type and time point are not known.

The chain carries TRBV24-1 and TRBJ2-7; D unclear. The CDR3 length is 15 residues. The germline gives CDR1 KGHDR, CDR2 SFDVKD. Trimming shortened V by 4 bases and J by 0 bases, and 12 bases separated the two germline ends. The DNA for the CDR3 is TGTGCCACCAGTGACCCCAAGAAGAGCTCCTACGAGCAGTACTTC. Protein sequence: CATSDPKKSSYEQYF.

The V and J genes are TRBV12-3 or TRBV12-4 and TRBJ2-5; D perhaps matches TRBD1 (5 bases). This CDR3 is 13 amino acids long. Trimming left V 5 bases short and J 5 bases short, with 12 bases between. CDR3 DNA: TGTGCCAGCAGTGGCCAGGGCGCGGAGACCCAGTACTTC. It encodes CASSGQGAETQYF.

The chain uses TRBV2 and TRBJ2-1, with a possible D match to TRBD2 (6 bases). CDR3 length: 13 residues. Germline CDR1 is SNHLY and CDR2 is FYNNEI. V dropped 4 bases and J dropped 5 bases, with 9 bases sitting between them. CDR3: CASSAGLDNEQFF. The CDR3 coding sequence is TGTGCCAGCAGTGCGGGACTCGACAATGAGCAGTTCTTC.

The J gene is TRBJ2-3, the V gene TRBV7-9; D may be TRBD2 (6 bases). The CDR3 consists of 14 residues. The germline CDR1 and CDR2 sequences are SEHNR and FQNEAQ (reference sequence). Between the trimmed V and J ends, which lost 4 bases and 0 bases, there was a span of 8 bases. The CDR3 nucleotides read TGTGCCAGCAGCTCGGACTACAGCACAGATACGCAGTATTTT. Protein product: CASSSDYSTDTQYF.

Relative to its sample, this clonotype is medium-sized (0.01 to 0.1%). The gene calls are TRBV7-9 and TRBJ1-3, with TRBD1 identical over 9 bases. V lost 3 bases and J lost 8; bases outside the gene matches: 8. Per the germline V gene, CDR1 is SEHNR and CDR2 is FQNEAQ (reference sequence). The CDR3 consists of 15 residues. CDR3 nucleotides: TGTGCCAGCAGCTTCCCCCACAGGGGGCTTGACACCATATATTTT. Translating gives CASSFPHRGLDTIYF. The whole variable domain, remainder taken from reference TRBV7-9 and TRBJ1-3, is DTGVSQNPRHKITKRGQNVTFRCDPISEHNRLYWYRQTLGQGPEFLTYFQNEAQLEKSRLLSDRFSAERPKGSFSTLEIQRTEQGDSAMYLCASSFPHRGLDTIYFGEGSWLTVV.

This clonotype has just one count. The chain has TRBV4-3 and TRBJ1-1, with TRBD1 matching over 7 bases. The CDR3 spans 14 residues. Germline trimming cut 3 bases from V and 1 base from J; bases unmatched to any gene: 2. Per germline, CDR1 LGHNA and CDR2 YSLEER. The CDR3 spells CASSHQGENTEAFF. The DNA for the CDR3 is TGCGCCAGCAGCCATCAGGGGGAGAACACTGAAGCTTTCTTT.

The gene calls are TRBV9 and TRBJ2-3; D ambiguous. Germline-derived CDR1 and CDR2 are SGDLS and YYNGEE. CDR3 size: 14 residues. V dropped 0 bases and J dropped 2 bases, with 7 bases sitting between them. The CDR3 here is CASSVGSHTDTQYF. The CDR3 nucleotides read TGTGCCAGCAGCGTAGGTAGCCACACAGATACGCAGTATTTT.

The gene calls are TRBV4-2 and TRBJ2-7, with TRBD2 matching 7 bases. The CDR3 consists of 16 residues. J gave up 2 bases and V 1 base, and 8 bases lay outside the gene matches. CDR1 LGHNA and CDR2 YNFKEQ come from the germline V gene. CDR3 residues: CASSQVLLAAPYEQYF. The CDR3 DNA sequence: TGTGCCAGCAGCCAAGTTCTCCTAGCGGCCCCCTACGAGCAGTACTTC.

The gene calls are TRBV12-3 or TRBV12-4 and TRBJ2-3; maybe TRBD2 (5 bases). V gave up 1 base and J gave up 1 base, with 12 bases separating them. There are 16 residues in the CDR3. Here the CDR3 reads CASSLGSSVGTDTQYF. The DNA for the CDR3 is TGTGCCAGCAGTTTAGGTAGTAGCGTCGGCACAGATACGCAGTATTTT.

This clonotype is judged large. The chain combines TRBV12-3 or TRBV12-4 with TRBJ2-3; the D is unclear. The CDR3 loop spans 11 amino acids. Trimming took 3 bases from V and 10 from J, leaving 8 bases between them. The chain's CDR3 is CASSFGPSQYF. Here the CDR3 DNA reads TGTGCCAGCAGTTTCGGTCCCTCGCAGTATTTT.

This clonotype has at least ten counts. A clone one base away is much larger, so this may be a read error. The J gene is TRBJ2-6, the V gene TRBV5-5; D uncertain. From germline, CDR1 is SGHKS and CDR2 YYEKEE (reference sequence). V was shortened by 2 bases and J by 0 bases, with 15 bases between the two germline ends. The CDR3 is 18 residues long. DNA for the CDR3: TGTGCCAGCAGCTTCTTAGACCCGAGAATCTCTGGGGCCAACGTCCTGACTTTC. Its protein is CASSFLDPRISGANVLTF. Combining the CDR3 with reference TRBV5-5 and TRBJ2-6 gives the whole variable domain DAGVTQSPTHLIKTRGQQVTLRCSPISGHKSVSWYQQVLGQGPQFIFQYYEKEERGRGNFPDRFSARQFPNYSSELNVNALLLGDSALYLCASSFLDPRISGANVLTFGAGSRLTVL.

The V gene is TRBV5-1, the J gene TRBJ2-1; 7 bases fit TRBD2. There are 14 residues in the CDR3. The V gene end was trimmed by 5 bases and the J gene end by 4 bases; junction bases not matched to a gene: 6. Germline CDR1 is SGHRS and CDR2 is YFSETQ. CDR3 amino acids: CASRAGETYNEQFF. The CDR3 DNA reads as TGCGCCAGCAGGGCGGGGGAGACTTACAATGAGCAGTTCTTC.

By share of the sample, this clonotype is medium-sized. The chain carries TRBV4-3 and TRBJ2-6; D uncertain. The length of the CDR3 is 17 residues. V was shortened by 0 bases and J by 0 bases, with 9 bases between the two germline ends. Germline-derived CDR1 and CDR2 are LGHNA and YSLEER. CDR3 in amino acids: CASSQDTVHSGANVLTF. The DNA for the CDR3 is TGCGCCAGCAGCCAAGACACGGTACACTCTGGGGCCAACGTCCTGACTTTC.

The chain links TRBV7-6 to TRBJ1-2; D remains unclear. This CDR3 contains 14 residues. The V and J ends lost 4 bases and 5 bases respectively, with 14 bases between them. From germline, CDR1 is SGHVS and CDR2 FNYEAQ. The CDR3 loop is CASSSLRSEYGYTF. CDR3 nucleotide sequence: TGTGCCAGCAGCTCCTTGCGTTCGGAATATGGCTACACCTTC.

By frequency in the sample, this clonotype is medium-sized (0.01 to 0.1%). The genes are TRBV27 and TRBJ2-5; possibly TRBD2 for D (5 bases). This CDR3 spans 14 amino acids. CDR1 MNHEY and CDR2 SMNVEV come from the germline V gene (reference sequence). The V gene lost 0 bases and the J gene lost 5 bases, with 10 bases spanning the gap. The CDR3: CASSLSLEWETQYF. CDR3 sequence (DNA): TGTGCCAGCAGTTTATCACTAGAATGGGAGACCCAGTACTTC.

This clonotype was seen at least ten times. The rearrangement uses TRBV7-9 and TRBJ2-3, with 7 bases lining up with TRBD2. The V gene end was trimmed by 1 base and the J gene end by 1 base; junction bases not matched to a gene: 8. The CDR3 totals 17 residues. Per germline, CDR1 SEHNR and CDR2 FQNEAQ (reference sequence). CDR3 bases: TGTGCCAGCAGCTTAGGGTCAGCGGGGAGTCGCACAGATACGCAGTATTTT. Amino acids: CASSLGSAGSRTDTQYF.

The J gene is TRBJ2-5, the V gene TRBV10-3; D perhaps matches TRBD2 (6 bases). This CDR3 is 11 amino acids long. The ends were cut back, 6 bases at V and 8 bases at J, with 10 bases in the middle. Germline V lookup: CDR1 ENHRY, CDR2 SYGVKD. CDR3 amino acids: CAIRTGETQYF. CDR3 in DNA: TGTGCCATCAGGACGGGGGAAACCCAGTACTTC.

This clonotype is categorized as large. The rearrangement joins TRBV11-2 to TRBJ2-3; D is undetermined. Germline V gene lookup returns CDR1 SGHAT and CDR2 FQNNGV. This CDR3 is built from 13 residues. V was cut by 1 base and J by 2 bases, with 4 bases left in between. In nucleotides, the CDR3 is TGTGCCAGCAGCTTAGGGGCCACAGATACGCAGTATTTT. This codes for CASSLGATDTQYF.

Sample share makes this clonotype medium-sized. The CDR3 is CSARWQGTEAFF. CDR3 DNA sequence: TGCAGTGCTAGGTGGCAGGGGACTGAAGCTTTCTTT. This chain joins TRBV20-1 and TRBJ1-1; a possible D gene is TRBD1 (6 bases). The CDR3 loop spans 12 amino acids. The ends were cut back, 3 bases at V and 5 bases at J, with 10 bases in the middle. Germline V gene data show CDR1 as DFQATT and CDR2 as SNEGSKA (reference sequence).

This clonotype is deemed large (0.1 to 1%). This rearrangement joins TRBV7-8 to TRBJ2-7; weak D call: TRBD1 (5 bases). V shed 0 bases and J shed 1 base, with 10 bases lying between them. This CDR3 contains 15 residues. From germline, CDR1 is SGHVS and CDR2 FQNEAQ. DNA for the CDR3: TGTGCCAGCAGCTTAGCCGGACACGGGTCCTACGAGCAGTACGTC. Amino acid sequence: CASSLAGHGSYEQYV.

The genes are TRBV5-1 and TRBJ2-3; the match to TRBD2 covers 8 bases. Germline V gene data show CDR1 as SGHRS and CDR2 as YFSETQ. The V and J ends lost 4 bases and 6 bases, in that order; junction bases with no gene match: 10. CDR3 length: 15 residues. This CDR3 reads CASSPLAGMGDTQYF. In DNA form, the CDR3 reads TGCGCCAGCAGCCCCTTAGCGGGGATGGGGGATACGCAGTATTTT. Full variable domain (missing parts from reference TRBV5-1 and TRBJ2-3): KAGVTQTPRYLIKTRGQQVTLSCSPISGHRSVSWYQQTPGQGLQFLFEYFSETQRNKGNFPGRFSGRQFSNSRSEMNVSTLELGDSALYLCASSPLAGMGDTQYFGPGTRLTVL.